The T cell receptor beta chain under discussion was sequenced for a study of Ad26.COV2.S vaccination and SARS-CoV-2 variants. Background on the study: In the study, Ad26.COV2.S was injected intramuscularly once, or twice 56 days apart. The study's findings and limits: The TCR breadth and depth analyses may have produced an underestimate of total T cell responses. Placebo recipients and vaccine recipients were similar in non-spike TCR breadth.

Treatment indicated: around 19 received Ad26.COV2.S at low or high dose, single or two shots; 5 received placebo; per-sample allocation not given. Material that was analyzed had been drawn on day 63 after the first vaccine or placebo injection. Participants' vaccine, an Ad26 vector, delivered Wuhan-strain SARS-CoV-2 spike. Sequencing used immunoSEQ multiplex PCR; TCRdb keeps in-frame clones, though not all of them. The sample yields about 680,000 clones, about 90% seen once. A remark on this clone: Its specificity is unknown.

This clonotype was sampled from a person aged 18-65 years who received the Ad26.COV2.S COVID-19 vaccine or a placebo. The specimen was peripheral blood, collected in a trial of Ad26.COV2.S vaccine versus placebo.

The CDR3 is CASSPRASNEQFF. In DNA, the CDR3 is TGTGCCAGCAGTCCCCGGGCCAGCAATGAGCAGTTCTTC. This chain joins TRBV7-3 and TRBJ2-1; no clear D gene. Germline assignment: CDR1 SGHTA and CDR2 FQGTGA. There are 13 residues in the CDR3. With 6 bases removed from V and 6 bases from J, the gap between germline ends came to 12 bases.